This T cell receptor beta chain was sequenced in a study of beta chain features in type 1 diabetes (dated by TCRdb to the late 2010s). Study-wide context: No differences in mean age, gender distribution, total cell number or subset yield were found between patients and healthy donors. A total of 85 million to 110 million sorted cells were examined across all samples, and RNA yield correlated strongly with the number of cells per subset. In the study, TCRB repertoires of sorted circulating CD4+ T cell subsets from recently diagnosed type 1 diabetes patients were compared with those of matched healthy donors. Regulatory and stem cell-like memory subsets were obtained from only 8 patients and roughly 8 healthy donors, while naive and central memory subsets were obtained from all 30 or so donors. The full study reports these points: Shorter templates might have been favored by PCR, but patient and control samples were amplified and corrected together, so both groups would have been affected equally by any skew. Because small numbers of individuals were included in the HLA sub-analyses, any influence of HLA type on TCRB rearrangement was left unresolved. Type 1 diabetes patients showed a moderate but significant shortening of TCRB CDR3 length in all four CD4+ subsets. Naive, central memory and regulatory TCRB repertoires appeared to be more similar among patients than among healthy donors. Sequencing cDNA rather than genomic DNA could over-represent highly expressing activated cells, although activation and CD3 levels did not differ between groups. Fewer insertions and more nucleotide deletions at VDJ recombination sites were observed in patients with type 1 diabetes, implying thymic rearrangement abnormalities.

With regard to this clone: Which antigen it targets is not known. Base qualities are not at hand, and no much larger clone is one base apart.

Each donor gave one peripheral blood draw, averaging approximately 120 mL, which was collected into heparinised tubes. A BD FACSAria II was used to sort naive, central memory, regulatory and stem cell-like memory CD4+ T cells with a panel that included CD45RO, CCR7, CD25, CD127, CD95 and CD27. A purity above 98% was achieved for all sorted populations. PBMCs were separated immediately by Lymphoprep density gradient centrifugation and were stained directly, without being cultured. So that batch effects would be minimized, each experiment stained and sorted samples in pairs, pairing one healthy donor with one patient. The entire amount of isolated RNA was reverse transcribed using the High Capacity cDNA Reverse Transcription Kit, so the sequenced TCRB transcripts were expressed ones. Naive, central memory and regulatory T cell samples underwent deep immunoSEQ sequencing, averaging around 4 million total reads per sample. After sorted cells were lysed in RLT buffer, RNA was extracted with DNase-treated RNeasy Micro or Mini kits, with the choice depending on cell number. Each cell subset was processed separately to prevent cross-contamination, with patient and healthy donor samples processed together. The immunoSEQ multiplex PCR was used to amplify TCRB sequences from cDNA, yielding 87-bp fragments that span the CDR3 region. Amplicons were sequenced on the Illumina HiSeq platform. The study's own analysis went as follows. Synthetic template baselines were used to correct PCR bias computationally, reads within Hamming distance 2 were collapsed together, and singletons that could not be merged were discarded. Reads were aligned to IMGT to assign V, D and J genes, CDR3 length, and insertions or deletions at six rearrangement sites. Clonotype counts were normalized to sorted cell number within each subset before computing true diversity and Gini coefficients with the tcR R package. The overlap coefficient, calculated on TCRB nucleotide sequences, was used to quantify repertoire sharing. Out-of-frame TCRB sequences from naive cells were analyzed as a proxy for the pre-selection repertoire. Imported from immuneACCESS, the table was reduced by TCRdb to in-frame sequences with V and J called. These copies leave out some clones; in studies compared against another copy, an unresolved V gene accounts for under half, and the cause of the remainder is not known. V, J and clone size are those of that table, while D and trimming were read from the DNA. This sample has hundreds of thousands of clones in its table, and roughly a sixth of those were observed once. Together, the top ten hold about 0.02% of the sample.

The germline V end is reduced by 7 bases and the J end by 4 bases; junction bases left unmatched: 9. CDR1 and CDR2, looked up from the germline V gene, are MDHEN and SYDVKM. The CDR3 starts with the cysteine, ends with the phenylalanine, and has 14 residues. CDR3 DNA is the only sequence kept; it has 42 bases, read in frame from the first base. Source material: naive CD4+ T cells from blood. The cell subset or site label, as the study defines it: true naive CD4+ T cells. The receptor comes from a woman aged 18-35 years in good health. This chain joins TRBV28 to TRBJ2-5; the central 7 bases match TRBD2. The DNA is TGTGCCAGCATCCGCGGGAGTTGGGGAGAGACCCAGTACTTC. This gives the protein CASIRGSWGETQYF.